A selection of T cell receptor beta chains follows, all from one sample in a study of T cells in localized non-small cell lung cancer. Clones were read by immunoSEQ multiplex PCR, and TCRdb kept only the in-frame ones, dropping some. The table shows under 12,000 clones, with about four fifths occurring only once. This specimen consisted of peripheral blood mononuclear cells, obtained before any cancer treatment. The receptors here all came from a female donor aged 60 or older with stage II lung adenocarcinoma. Each CDR3 is given with its conserved first and last residue. Fields, in order: V gene, J gene, D gene, clone size, CDR3 protein, CDR3 DNA. D genes are given only for firm matches. The size entry is marked missing in some rows and otherwise reads once, few, many or a size class.

TRBV2	TRBJ2-7	-	few	CASSHHYEQYF	TGTGCCAGCAGCCATCACTACGAGCAGTACTTC
TRBV6-4	TRBJ2-6	-	-	CASSGQDSSGANVLTF	TGTGCCAGCAGTGGCCAGGACAGCTCTGGGGCCAACGTCCTGACTTTC
TRBV30	TRBJ2-3	TRBD2	-	CAWSPGLAGLVDTQYF	TGTGCCTGGAGCCCGGGACTAGCGGGATTGGTAGATACGCAGTATTTT
TRBV2	TRBJ2-4	TRBD1	-	CASRSQGANIQYF	TGTGCCAGCAGAAGTCAGGGGGCGAACATTCAGTACTTC
TRBV11-2	TRBJ2-1	TRBD2	-	CASSLSARGGYLPYNEQFF	TGTGCCAGCAGCTTAAGTGCGCGGGGGGGCTATCTACCCTACAATGAGCAGTTCTTC
TRBV19	TRBJ2-3	-	-	CASSRTTSGTTNTQYF	TGTGCCAGTAGTCGAACCACTAGTGGTACAACCAATACGCAGTATTTT
TRBV5-1	TRBJ2-7	-	medium-sized	CASSSEGRGWGEQYF	TGCGCCAGCAGTTCGGAGGGGAGAGGGTGGGGCGAGCAGTACTTC
TRBV28	TRBJ1-1	-	-	CASSLLGQGTEAFF	TGTGCCAGCAGTTTATTGGGCCAGGGGACTGAAGCTTTCTTT
TRBV19	TRBJ2-7	TRBD1	-	CASSIGRTGMHEQYF	TGTGCCAGTAGTATAGGGAGGACAGGGATGCACGAGCAGTACTTC
TRBV5-6	TRBJ2-7	TRBD1	-	CASSLGTGHEQYF	TGTGCCAGCAGCTTGGGGACAGGTCACGAGCAGTACTTC
TRBV4-3	TRBJ2-1	TRBD1	-	CASSQDSGTGGNEQFF	TGCGCCAGCAGCCAAGATTCGGGGACAGGGGGCAATGAGCAGTTCTTC
TRBV10-3	TRBJ1-3	-	few	CAISGHGGSGNTIYF	TGTGCCATCAGTGGGCATGGGGGCTCTGGAAACACCATATATTTT
TRBV7-9	TRBJ2-5	TRBD1	-	CASSPSGRGPQETQYF	TGTGCCAGCAGCCCCTCGGGCAGGGGGCCCCAAGAGACCCAGTACTTC
TRBV7-6	TRBJ1-2	-	-	CASSLAPTGTRNGYTF	TGTGCCAGCAGCTTGGCCCCGACAGGTACGAGGAATGGCTACACCTTC
TRBV28	TRBJ1-6	-	-	CASRSLRTYNSPLHF	TGTGCCAGCAGATCGCTGCGGACCTATAATTCACCCCTCCACTTT
TRBV5-6	TRBJ1-6	-	-	CASTKLELNSPLHF	TGTGCCAGCACCAAACTGGAACTTAATTCACCCCTCCACTTT
TRBV7-9	TRBJ2-7	-	-	CASSLSRRGSYEQHF	TGTGCCAGCAGCTTATCGCGTAGGGGATCTTACGAGCAGCACTTC
TRBV28	TRBJ1-2	-	-	CASRSRPSRRNNYGYTF	TGTGCCAGCAGGTCGAGGCCCTCGAGACGGAATAACTATGGCTACACCTTC
TRBV5-1	TRBJ2-4	TRBD2	-	CASSPNPSGRGGNIQYF	TGCGCCAGCAGCCCAAACCCTAGCGGGAGGGGCGGAAACATTCAGTACTTC
TRBV7-2	TRBJ2-5	TRBD2	-	CASSGRTSGGAGEAQYF	TGTGCCAGCAGCGGACGGACTAGCGGGGGGGCCGGGGAGGCCCAGTACTTC
TRBV28	TRBJ1-2	-	-	CAILPGTTTYGYTF	TGTGCCATCCTACCGGGGACTACCACATATGGCTACACCTTC
TRBV5-1	TRBJ1-5	-	-	CASSERSGSNQPQHF	TGCGCCAGCAGCGAGCGCTCAGGGAGCAATCAGCCCCAGCATTTT
TRBV4-1	TRBJ1-1	TRBD1	-	CASSQPGTGHPEAFF	TGCGCCAGCAGCCAACCCGGGACAGGGCACCCTGAAGCTTTCTTT
TRBV5-1	TRBJ1-2	-	-	CASSLGGGLSFGYTF	TGCGCCAGCAGCTTGGGAGGGGGGCTGAGTTTTGGCTACACCTTC
TRBV6-6	TRBJ1-1	TRBD1	-	CASSYGGQGWDTEAFF	TGTGCCAGCAGTTACGGGGGACAGGGTTGGGACACTGAAGCTTTCTTT
TRBV4-1	TRBJ1-1	-	once	CASTPSIGTRNTEAFF	TGCGCCAGCACGCCAAGTATAGGGACAAGGAACACTGAAGCTTTCTTT
TRBV18	TRBJ2-5	-	-	CASSPDRTETQYF	TGTGCCAGCTCACCTGACAGGACGGAGACCCAGTACTTC
TRBV5-4	TRBJ1-1	-	once	CASSLASMNTEAFF	TGTGCCAGCAGCTTGGCCAGTATGAACACTGAAGCTTTCTTT
TRBV6-6	TRBJ1-2	-	-	CASSDPGQKGYTF	TGTGCCAGCAGTGACCCCGGACAGAAGGGCTACACCTTC
TRBV7-6	TRBJ1-1	-	-	CASSLGPSLVPEAFF	TGTGCCAGCAGCTTAGGCCCTTCTCTTGTTCCGGAAGCTTTCTTT
TRBV5-1	TRBJ2-5	TRBD1	-	CASSLEGRGPETQYF	TGCGCCAGCAGCTTGGAAGGCAGGGGGCCAGAGACCCAGTACTTC
TRBV29-1	TRBJ2-7	TRBD1	-	CSANGQGSYEQYF	TGCAGCGCTAATGGACAGGGGAGCTACGAGCAGTACTTC
TRBV30	TRBJ1-5	-	-	CAWSAGVTGTFGQPQHF	TGTGCCTGGAGCGCTGGCGTCACGGGGACGTTCGGTCAGCCCCAGCATTTT
TRBV2	TRBJ2-5	-	-	CASSYQGETQYF	TGTGCCAGCAGCTACCAGGGTGAGACCCAGTACTTC
TRBV7-9	TRBJ1-3	TRBD1	-	CASSPTGAGNTIYF	TGTGCCAGCAGCCCGACAGGGGCTGGAAACACCATATATTTT
TRBV6-1	TRBJ2-7	-	-	CASSRVETRAYEQYF	TGTGCCAGCAGTAGGGTGGAGACAAGGGCCTACGAGCAGTACTTC
TRBV5-1	TRBJ1-1	-	few	CASTTDTLNTEAFF	TGCGCCAGCACCACAGACACGTTGAACACTGAAGCTTTCTTT
TRBV15	TRBJ1-4	-	-	CATSRGGPSEKLFF	TGTGCCACCAGCAGAGGGGGCCCTAGTGAAAAACTGTTTTTT
TRBV6-1	TRBJ1-5	TRBD1	-	CASSLGQANQPQHF	TGTGCCAGTTCCCTGGGACAGGCTAATCAGCCCCAGCATTTT
TRBV19	TRBJ1-5	-	-	CASSPDSGTTQHF	TGTGCCAGTAGCCCGGACAGCGGCACAACCCAGCATTTT
TRBV7-8	TRBJ2-7	-	-	CASSSSAGPSQQYF	TGTGCCAGCAGTTCCAGTGCGGGACCCTCTCAGCAGTACTTC
TRBV6-1	TRBJ1-1	-	-	CASTLHGDGEAFF	TGTGCCAGCACCCTCCACGGGGACGGTGAAGCTTTCTTT
TRBV5-1	TRBJ1-4	-	-	CASSIAPPNEKLFF	TGCGCCAGCAGCATTGCCCCTCCGAATGAAAAACTGTTTTTT
TRBV9	TRBJ2-1	TRBD1	-	CASSVEQGQGTKQFF	TGTGCCAGCAGCGTAGAACAGGGACAGGGGACCAAGCAGTTCTTC
TRBV5-1	TRBJ2-7	-	medium-sized	CASSLDSPSVGQYF	TGCGCCAGCAGCTTGGACAGCCCATCTGTCGGGCAGTACTTC
TRBV4-3	TRBJ1-5	-	-	CASSQAMGRNQPQHF	TGCGCCAGCAGCCAAGCGATGGGGAGGAATCAGCCCCAGCATTTT
TRBV28	TRBJ1-2	-	-	CASSSPGGTIHGYTF	TGTGCCAGCAGTTCCCCCGGGGGGACGATTCATGGCTACACCTTC
TRBV5-1	TRBJ1-1	TRBD1	-	CASSRGQGASRNTEAFF	TGCGCCAGCAGCAGAGGACAGGGGGCTAGTAGGAACACTGAAGCTTTCTTT
TRBV6-6	TRBJ1-1	-	once	CASSYSISADTEAFF	TGTGCCAGCAGTTACTCGATTTCTGCGGACACTGAAGCTTTCTTT
TRBV30	TRBJ2-5	-	-	CAWNSRSGPQYF	TGTGCCTGGAATAGTCGTAGCGGCCCCCAGTACTTC
TRBV14	TRBJ2-1	TRBD2	-	CASSRDPGLAVYNEQFF	TGTGCCAGCAGCCGAGACCCGGGACTAGCGGTCTACAATGAGCAGTTCTTC
TRBV7-8	TRBJ2-5	-	once	CASSHSTDSGRTQYF	TGTGCCAGCAGCCACTCTACGGACTCCGGGAGGACCCAGTACTTC
TRBV16	TRBJ1-6	TRBD1	-	CASSLTGAYNSPLHF	TGTGCCAGCAGCCTGACAGGGGCCTATAATTCACCCCTCCACTTT